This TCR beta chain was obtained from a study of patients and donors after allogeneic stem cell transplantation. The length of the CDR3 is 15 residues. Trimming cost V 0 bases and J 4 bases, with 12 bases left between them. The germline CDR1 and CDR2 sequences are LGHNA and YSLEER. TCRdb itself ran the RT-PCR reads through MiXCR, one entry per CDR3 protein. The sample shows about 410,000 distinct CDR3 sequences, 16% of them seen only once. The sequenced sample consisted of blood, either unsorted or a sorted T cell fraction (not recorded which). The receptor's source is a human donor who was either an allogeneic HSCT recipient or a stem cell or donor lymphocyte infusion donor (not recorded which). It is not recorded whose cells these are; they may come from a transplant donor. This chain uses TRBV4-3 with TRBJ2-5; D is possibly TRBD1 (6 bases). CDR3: CASSQDVQGSETQYF. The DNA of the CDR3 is TGCGCCAGCAGCCAAGACGTGCAGGGGTCAGAGACCCAGTACTTC.